The 29 T cell receptor beta chains below all came from one sample that was sequenced in a study of stem cell transplantation in POMP-related autoinflammatory disease. Repertoires were generated with immunoSEQ multiplex PCR, while TCRdb's copy carries only in-frame clones and drops some. The profile shows over a thousand clones, 65% to 80% of them singletons. The specimen was CD8+ T cells from PBMCs. The receptor source for this set is a human donor in good health.

CDR3: CASSLKLQETQYF. Here the CDR3 DNA reads TGTGCCAGCAGCTTGAAACTTCAAGAGACCCAGTACTTC. This chain connects TRBV5-6 to TRBJ2-5; D is undetermined. CDR1 SGHDT and CDR2 YYEEEE come from the germline V gene. There are 13 residues in the CDR3. Trimming took 1 base from V and 2 from J, leaving 6 bases between them.

This CDR3 reads CASSVTGNGQFF. Written as DNA, the CDR3 is TGTGCCAGCAGCGTTACAGGGAACGGGCAGTTCTTC. This chain connects TRBV5-6 to TRBJ2-1; the D gene is possibly TRBD1 (6 bases). The CDR3 runs 12 residues. Germline assignment: CDR1 SGHDT and CDR2 YYEEEE. V was clipped by 4 bases and J by 12 bases, with 14 bases between them. Supplemented by reference TRBV5-6 and TRBJ2-1, the full variable domain reads DAGVTQSPTHLIKTRGQQVTLRCSPKSGHDTVSWYQQALGQGPQFIFQYYEEEERQRGNFPDRFSGHQFPNYSSELNVNALLLGDSALYLCASSVTGNGQFFGPGTRLTVL.

The chain has TRBV4-1 and TRBJ1-1; tentatively, D is TRBD1 (6 bases). Germline V gene data show CDR1 as MGHRA and CDR2 as YSYEKL. Trimming removed 4 bases from V and 3 bases from J, with 18 bases in between. There are 16 residues in the CDR3. CDR3 in amino acids: CASSLVPGAMDTEAFF. DNA for the CDR3: TGCGCCAGCAGCCTGGTCCCGGGGGCGATGGACACTGAAGCTTTCTTT.

This clone was seen a few times. This rearrangement joins TRBV27 to TRBJ1-6; a possible D gene is TRBD1 (5 bases). The germline V gene encodes CDR1 MNHEY and CDR2 SMNVEV (reference sequence). V lost 3 bases, J lost 10 bases, and 13 bases lay in between. This CDR3 contains 14 residues. CDR3 protein: CASSFRDPRSPLHF. The CDR3 coding sequence is TGTGCCAGCAGTTTTCGGGACCCCCGATCACCCCTCCACTTT.

This chain joins TRBV2 and TRBJ2-4; no clear D gene. The CDR3 length is 15 residues. Germline lookup yields CDR1 SNHLY and CDR2 FYNNEI. Trimming took 5 bases from V and 2 from J, leaving 13 bases between them. In DNA, the CDR3 is TGTGCCAGCAGTTCCCCCAGCGAGTCCAAAAACATTCAGTACTTC. Amino acids: CASSSPSESKNIQYF.

The rearrangement links TRBV18 to TRBJ2-5; no firm D call. Matching the DNA end better, TRBJ2-7 makes the J call doubtful. Germline V lookup: CDR1 KGHSH, CDR2 LQKENI. This CDR3 is 14 amino acids long. The CDR3 DNA follows: TGTGCCAGCTCACCACTTCCAGGTACCTACGAGCAGTACTTC. This codes for CASSPLPGTYEQYF.

This clone has just a few counts. The rearrangement uses TRBV7-9 and TRBJ2-1; TRBD2 matches 13 bases. Unmatched junction bases numbered 9, after V lost 4 bases and J lost 6 bases. This CDR3 contains 17 residues. Germline V gives CDR1 SEHNR, CDR2 FQNEAQ (reference sequence). CDR3 amino acids: CASSSTTSGGLSNEQFF. DNA for the CDR3: TGTGCCAGCAGCTCAACGACTAGCGGGGGGTTGAGCAATGAGCAGTTCTTC.

This clone was observed a handful of times. The chain recombines TRBV28 with TRBJ1-1; the D is unclear. This CDR3 has 14 residues. Per germline, CDR1 MDHEN and CDR2 SYDVKM. V lost 3 bases, J lost 0 bases, and 8 bases lay in between. The CDR3, as DNA: TGTGCCAGCAGTTTGTCTGGGATGAACACTGAAGCTTTCTTT. Residues: CASSLSGMNTEAFF. Based on the CDR3 plus reference TRBV28 and TRBJ1-1, the full variable domain is DVKVTQSSRYLVKRTGEKVFLECVQDMDHENMFWYRQDPGLGLRLIYFSYDVKMKEKGDIPEGYSVSREKKERFSLILESASTNQTSMYLCASSLSGMNTEAFFGQGTRLTVV.

The rearrangement joins TRBV28 to TRBJ2-1; no reliable D call. The ends were cut back, 3 bases at V and 6 bases at J, with 6 bases in the middle. The CDR3 spans 12 residues. Germline CDR1 reads MDHEN; CDR2 reads SYDVKM. The CDR3 DNA is TGTGCCAGCAGTTTCCGACTCAATGAGCAGTTCTTC. Translated, it gives CASSFRLNEQFF.

The rearrangement joins TRBV15 to TRBJ2-2, with D uncertain. Germline CDR1 LNHNV, CDR2 YYDKDF (reference sequence). This CDR3 has 15 residues. Trimming stripped 2 bases from V and 4 bases from J, with 11 bases between. The CDR3 here is CATSRSNEITGELFF. CDR3 sequence (DNA): TGTGCCACCAGCAGATCCAATGAAATCACCGGGGAGCTGTTTTTT.

The chain carries TRBV6-1 and TRBJ2-3; possible D gene TRBD1, 6 bases. CDR1 and CDR2 from the germline V gene are MNHNS and SASEGT. The V and J ends lost 5 bases and 5 bases respectively, with 11 bases between them. The CDR3 length is 13 residues. CDR3 loop: CASSTGFGDTQYF. The DNA for the CDR3 is TGTGCCAGCAGTACAGGGTTTGGAGATACGCAGTATTTT.

The rearrangement links TRBV28 to TRBJ1-2; TRBD1 agrees at 11 bases. The CDR3 contains 13 residues. With V trimmed by 6 bases and J by 7 bases, 4 bases remained unmatched. Germline V gene data show CDR1 as MDHEN and CDR2 as SYDVKM. Here the CDR3 DNA reads TGTGCCAGCAGACCCGGGACAGGGGGTGGCTACACCTTC. Its protein product is CASRPGTGGGYTF.

The chain uses TRBV7-3 and TRBJ2-1, with a weak D call TRBD2 (5 bases). This CDR3 comprises 13 residues. Between the trimmed V and J ends, which lost 3 bases and 10 bases, there was a span of 13 bases. The V gene's germline CDR1 is SGHTA and CDR2 FQGTGA. CDR3 nucleotide sequence: TGTGCCAGCAGCTTCCAAGCCTCTAGCGAGCAGTTCTTC. Amino acid sequence: CASSFQASSEQFF.

The V and J genes are TRBV6-5 and TRBJ2-5; TRBD2 aligns across 12 bases. J was trimmed by 1 base and V by 4 bases; bases with no gene match: 1. The V gene's germline CDR1 is MNHEY and CDR2 SVGAGI. The CDR3 is 15 residues long. The chain's CDR3 is CASSLGLAGQETQYF. The CDR3 DNA sequence: TGTGCCAGCAGTTTGGGACTAGCGGGCCAAGAGACCCAGTACTTC.

This clone came up a few times. J is TRBJ1-1 and V is TRBV4-1, with D maybe TRBD1 (5 bases). The CDR3 is 15 amino acids. The V end was cut by 5 bases, the J end by 4 bases, with 17 bases between. Germline loops: CDR1 MGHRA, CDR2 YSYEKL. The CDR3 coding sequence is TGCGCCAGCAGCGCCGAGCAGGGAGGGTCCACTGAAGCTTTCTTT. Protein sequence: CASSAEQGGSTEAFF.

The genes are TRBV5-5 and TRBJ1-2, with D maybe TRBD1 (6 bases). Trimming shortened V by 2 bases and J by 0 bases, and 11 bases separated the two germline ends. This CDR3 spans 15 amino acids. Per the germline V gene, CDR1 is SGHKS and CDR2 is YYEKEE (reference sequence). CDR3 protein: CASSFGQNTNYGYTF. In DNA, the CDR3 is TGTGCCAGCAGCTTCGGACAGAATACTAACTATGGCTACACCTTC.

V is TRBV5-8 and J is TRBJ2-7; TRBD1 matches at 7 bases. CDR3 length: 17 residues. The V segment lost 0 bases and the J segment 2 bases; nucleotides outside the gene matches: 11. Looked up from germline, CDR1 is SGHTS and CDR2 is YDEGEE. CDR3 sequence: CASSLAPPGQPAYEQYF. The CDR3 DNA reads as TGTGCCAGCAGCTTGGCGCCTCCGGGACAGCCTGCCTACGAGCAGTACTTC.

This clone was seen more than once but under ten times. The chain uses TRBV19 and TRBJ2-2; D may be TRBD1 or TRBD2 (5 bases each). CDR3 size: 11 residues. Trimming shortened V by 6 bases and J by 11 bases, and 10 bases separated the two germline ends. Germline-derived CDR1 and CDR2 are LNHDA and SQIVND (reference sequence). This CDR3 is CASSPGQELFF. DNA of the CDR3: TGTGCCAGTAGCCCGGGGCAAGAGCTGTTTTTT.

In DNA form, the CDR3 reads TGTGCCAGCGACCAGCCGGGGTACGAGCAGTACTTC. It is translated as CASDQPGYEQYF. This sequence joins TRBV5-8 and TRBJ2-7, with a possible D match to TRBD2 (5 bases). CDR1 is SGHTS, CDR2 YDEGEE, per germline. The CDR3 is 12 amino acids. Trimming left V 7 bases short and J 4 bases short, with 12 bases between.

V usage is TRBV2 and J usage is TRBJ2-2; 7 nucleotides match TRBD2. The CDR3 is 14 amino acids. From germline, CDR1 is SNHLY and CDR2 FYNNEI. J gave up 0 bases and V 7 bases, and 2 bases lay outside the gene matches. CDR3 sequence reads: CASKRGPNTGELFF. For the CDR3, the DNA is TGTGCCAGCAAGCGGGGCCCGAACACCGGGGAGCTGTTTTTT.

The chain has TRBV19 and TRBJ2-1; 7 positions agree with TRBD2. This CDR3 has 14 amino acids. Germline V gene sequence: CDR1 LNHDA, CDR2 SQIVND (reference sequence). Unmatched junction bases numbered 4, after V lost 3 bases and J lost 5 bases. CDR3 coding DNA: TGTGCCAGTAGTATCTGGGGGACTAACAATGAGCAGTTCTTC. Protein product: CASSIWGTNNEQFF. Variable domain in full (rest from reference TRBV19 and TRBJ2-1): DGGITQSPKYLFRKEGQNVTLSCEQNLNHDAMYWYRQDPGQGLRLIYYSQIVNDFQKGDIAEGYSVSREKKESFPLTVTSAQKNPTAFYLCASSIWGTNNEQFFGPGTRLTVL.

The chain carries TRBV14 and TRBJ2-6; unclear D gene. V was cut by 1 base and J by 2 bases, with 9 bases left in between. The CDR3 has 16 amino acids. Germline CDR1 reads SGHDN; CDR2 reads FVKESK. The CDR3 DNA follows: TGTGCCAGCAGCCAAGGACGGTCGCCTGGGGCCAACGTCCTGACTTTC. Its translation: CASSQGRSPGANVLTF.

V and J are TRBV5-6 and TRBJ2-5; D could derive from TRBD1 or TRBD2 (6 bases each). CDR1 and CDR2 (germline): SGHDT, YYEEEE. CDR3 length: 15 residues. The ends were cut back, 3 bases at V and 3 bases at J, with 15 bases in the middle. Written as DNA, the CDR3 is TGTGCCAGCAGCTCCAGGGGATGGAGGGAAGAGACCCAGTACTTC. It yields the protein CASSSRGWREETQYF.

Here the CDR3 reads CASDRGRETQYF. The DNA for the CDR3 is TGTGCCAGCGATAGGGGCAGAGAGACCCAGTACTTC. V and J are TRBV28 and TRBJ2-5, with a weak D call TRBD1 (5 bases). This CDR3 has 12 amino acids. V lost 8 bases and J 4 bases, leaving 11 bases between the germline ends. Germline lookup yields CDR1 MDHEN and CDR2 SYDVKM.

J is TRBJ1-3 and V is TRBV11-2; no clear D. Trimming took off 3 bases at V and 3 bases at J, with 15 bases between the two ends. The CDR3 consists of 16 residues. Germline V gene sequence: CDR1 SGHAT, CDR2 FQNNGV. DNA for the CDR3: TGTGCCAGCAGCTTCGCTGGGAGAGAGAATGGAAACACCATATATTTT. Its protein is CASSFAGRENGNTIYF.

This clone has just a few counts. The CDR3 sequence is CASSQTSNTGELFF. The DNA for the CDR3 is TGCGCCAGCAGCCAAACTAGTAATACCGGGGAGCTGTTTTTT. The chain joins TRBV4-1 to TRBJ2-2; a weak D match, TRBD2 (5 bases). The CDR3 runs to 14 residues. Looked up from germline, CDR1 is MGHRA and CDR2 is YSYEKL. The V end lost 2 bases, the J end lost 5 bases, and 9 bases lay between the germline ends.

J is TRBJ1-1 and V is TRBV5-4; tentative D call: TRBD1 (6 bases). The CDR3 runs 15 residues. V shed 3 bases and J shed 5 bases, with 17 bases lying between them. Per the germline V gene, CDR1 is SGHNT and CDR2 is YYREEE (reference sequence). DNA of the CDR3: TGTGCCAGCAGCTATGGTGCGGGGGCGCGAACTGAAGCTTTCTTT. Translation gives CASSYGAGARTEAFF.

This clone was seen a single time. One end of the junction is discordant with germline, which a read error may explain. The chain links TRBV19 to TRBJ1-5, with TRBD1 identical over 9 bases. CDR3 length: 14 amino acids. Germline V lookup: CDR1 LNHDA, CDR2 SQIVND (reference sequence). The CDR3 spells CASNYRGLDQPQHF. The CDR3 coding sequence is TGTGCCAGTAATTACAGGGGGCTGGATCAACCCCAGCATTTT.

This clone was recorded only once. The chain is built from TRBV29-1 and TRBJ2-7, with TRBD2 matching 7 bases. CDR3 length: 15 residues. Germline V gene data show CDR1 as SQVTM and CDR2 as ANQGSEA. After removal of 7 bases from V and 6 bases from J, the junction contained 18 bases not matched to a gene. CDR3 sequence (DNA): TGCAGCGCTGGGGTCACCCTGGGAGGACTAGGCGAGCAGTACTTC. Its translation is CSAGVTLGGLGEQYF.